A selection of T cell receptor beta chains follows, all from one sample in a study of T cell repertoires in cytomegalovirus infection. TCRdb re-derived calls from the reads in MiXCR, one entry per CDR3 protein. The sample has some 440,000 distinct CDR3 sequences; under 40% are singletons. Sequences were obtained from PBMCs. These receptor sequences come from a human donor in good health (CMV status not recorded). Some clones in this sample may be carry-over from other donors' samples. Each CDR3 is given with its conserved first and last residue. D genes are given only for firm matches. Rows give clone size only sometimes, using once, few, many, or a class for an expanded clone.

clone size | CDR3 length | D gene | J gene | V gene | CDR3 protein | CDR3 DNA
. | 13 | TRBD1 | TRBJ1-1 | TRBV10-3 | CAISKGANTEAFF | TGTGCCATCAGCAAGGGGGCAAACACTGAAGCTTTCTTT
. | 16 | . | TRBJ1-4 | TRBV6-6 | CASSSPRGWASEKLFF | TGTGCCAGCAGTTCACCCCGGGGCTGGGCAAGCGAAAAACTGTTTTTT
. | 13 | . | TRBJ1-6 | TRBV7-6 | CASSRPGSSPLHF | TGTGCCAGCAGCCGCCCAGGGAGCTCACCCCTCCACTTT
many | 15 | TRBD1 | TRBJ2-1 | TRBV7-2 | CASSLDRVPYNEQFF | TGTGCCAGCAGCCTTGACAGGGTACCCTACAATGAGCAGTTCTTC
. | 15 | . | TRBJ2-1 | TRBV13 | CASSFGESSYNEQFF | TGTGCCAGCAGCTTCGGGGAGTCCTCGTACAATGAGCAGTTCTTC
few | 17 | TRBD2 | TRBJ2-2 | TRBV7-7 | CASSLASLAGNTGELFF | TGTGCCAGCAGCTTAGCGAGCCTAGCGGGGAACACCGGGGAGCTGTTTTTT
. | 16 | TRBD2 | TRBJ2-2 | TRBV2 | CASSETSGGDTGELFF | TGTGCCAGCAGTGAAACCTCCGGGGGGGACACCGGGGAGCTGTTTTTT
. | 12 | TRBD1 | TRBJ1-1 | TRBV6-1 | CASTGTVAASFF | TGTGCCAGCACCGGGACAGTCGCCGCATCTTTCTTT
. | 14 | . | TRBJ2-5 | TRBV28 | CASSLIGNVDTQYF | TGTGCCAGCAGTTTGATAGGGAACGTAGATACCCAGTACTTC
. | 15 | . | TRBJ1-1 | TRBV28 | CASSLESAVERGAFF | TGTGCCAGCAGTTTAGAGTCAGCGGTTGAGAGGGGAGCTTTCTTT
few | 14 | . | TRBJ2-1 | TRBV6-5 | CASSAQIGRREQFF | TGTGCCAGCAGTGCGCAGATTGGGCGACGTGAGCAGTTCTTC
. | 15 | TRBD1 | TRBJ1-6 | TRBV5-4 | CASSRDRAYNSPLHF | TGTGCCAGCAGTCGGGACAGGGCGTATAATTCACCCCTCCACTTT
once | 16 | TRBD1 | TRBJ2-3 | TRBV5-3 | CASSFSDRGRGYTQYF | TGTGCCAGCAGCTTTTCGGACAGGGGGCGAGGTTATACGCAGTATTTT
many | 14 | TRBD1 | TRBJ1-1 | TRBV12-3/TRBV12-4 | CASRTGTANTEAFF | TGTGCCAGCAGGACCGGGACAGCAAACACTGAAGCTTTCTTT
few | 14 | . | TRBJ1-1 | TRBV19 | CASKGTWGATEAFF | TGTGCCAGTAAGGGGACATGGGGGGCCACTGAAGCTTTCTTT
. | 16 | TRBD1 | TRBJ1-1 | TRBV4-1 | CASSQRDRGINTEAFF | TGCGCCAGCAGCCAAAGAGACAGGGGCATTAACACTGAAGCTTTCTTT
. | 16 | TRBD1 | TRBJ2-7 | TRBV11-2 | CASSTGTGVSSYEQYF | TGTGCCAGCAGCACAGGGACAGGGGTGAGCTCCTACGAGCAGTACTTC
. | 13 | TRBD1 | TRBJ1-1 | TRBV20-1 | CSVGKGAATEAFF | TGCAGTGTAGGTAAGGGGGCGGCCACTGAAGCTTTCTTT
. | 15 | TRBD1 | TRBJ1-1 | TRBV7-9 | CASSLDGTEITEAFF | TGTGCCAGCAGCTTAGACGGGACAGAGATCACTGAAGCTTTCTTT
. | 14 | . | TRBJ2-5 | TRBV6-2/TRBV6-3 | CASWGAHSMETQYF | TGTGCCAGCTGGGGGGCCCATAGCATGGAGACCCAGTACTTC
once | 14 | . | TRBJ2-5 | TRBV5-1 | CASSDHGGRETQYF | TGCGCCAGCAGCGACCACGGGGGCAGAGAGACCCAGTACTTC
. | 15 | TRBD2 | TRBJ2-1 | TRBV15 | CATSGSYGGYNEQFF | TGTGCCACCAGCGGCTCTTACGGGGGGTACAATGAGCAGTTCTTC
. | 16 | TRBD1 | TRBJ2-1 | TRBV27 | CASSLTGTGSYNEQFF | TGTGCCAGCAGTTTAACCGGGACAGGTTCCTACAATGAGCAGTTCTTC
. | 13 | . | TRBJ2-7 | TRBV14 | CASSQPRGYEQYF | TGTGCCAGCAGCCAACCTCGGGGTTACGAGCAGTACTTC
. | 16 | TRBD1 | TRBJ1-2 | TRBV5-6 | CASSLGQGTLGYGYTF | TGTGCCAGCAGCTTGGGACAGGGGACCTTGGGCTATGGCTACACCTTC
. | 14 | . | TRBJ2-1 | TRBV5-1 | CASSREGLRNEQFF | TGCGCCAGCAGCAGAGAGGGTCTACGTAATGAGCAGTTCTTC
many | 14 | . | TRBJ1-2 | TRBV19 | CASSPTGTAYGYTF | TGTGCCAGTAGCCCTACAGGAACGGCCTATGGCTACACCTTC
. | 13 | . | TRBJ2-5 | TRBV7-3 | CASSLTPQETHYF | TGTGCCAGCAGCTTAACTCCCCAGGAGACCCATTACTTC
. | 15 | . | TRBJ2-5 | TRBV4-1 | CASSQEGPREETQYF | TGCGCCAGCAGCCAAGAAGGCCCTAGGGAAGAGACCCAGTACTTC
. | 13 | . | TRBJ1-2 | TRBV27 | CASSFAGAYGYTF | TGTGCCAGCAGTTTCGCAGGGGCCTATGGCTACACCTTC
many | 15 | TRBD1 | TRBJ1-2 | TRBV7-2 | CASSLATGISYGYTF | TGTGCCAGCAGCTTAGCGACAGGGATCTCCTATGGCTACACCTTC
many | 13 | . | TRBJ1-1 | TRBV6-1 | CASSTQANTEAFF | TGTGCCAGCAGTACACAGGCGAACACTGAAGCTTTCTTT
. | 15 | . | TRBJ2-1 | TRBV7-9 | CASSLDGGRYNEQFF | TGTGCCAGCAGCTTAGACGGCGGACGTTACAATGAGCAGTTCTTC
. | 15 | TRBD1 | TRBJ2-2 | TRBV28 | CASSARDRDPGELFF | TGTGCCAGCAGTGCCCGGGACAGGGATCCCGGGGAGCTGTTTTTT
. | 16 | . | TRBJ1-4 | TRBV28 | CASSAAGAGRNEKLFF | TGTGCCAGCAGTGCGGCCGGAGCAGGACGTAATGAAAAACTGTTTTTT
many | 16 | . | TRBJ1-6 | TRBV7-2 | CASSLASPPRHSPLHF | TGTGCCAGCAGCTTAGCGAGCCCCCCGCGGCATTCACCCCTCCACTTT
. | 15 | . | TRBJ1-5 | TRBV27 | CASSLGDSGDQPQHF | TGTGCCAGCAGTTTAGGGGACTCCGGAGATCAGCCCCAGCATTTT
few | 17 | TRBD2 | TRBJ2-3 | TRBV4-3 | CASSQDPGLGEADTQYF | TGCGCCAGCAGCCAAGACCCGGGACTAGGGGAGGCAGATACGCAGTATTTT
few | 13 | TRBD2 | TRBJ2-2 | TRBV28 | CASTSGFTGELFF | TGTGCCAGCACTAGCGGCTTCACCGGGGAGCTGTTTTTT
. | 15 | . | TRBJ2-1 | TRBV25-1 | CASSERGGNYNEQFF | TGTGCCAGCAGTGAAAGAGGGGGTAACTACAATGAGCAGTTCTTC
few | 13 | . | TRBJ1-5 | TRBV7-9 | CASSSRADQPQHF | TGTGCCAGCAGCAGCAGGGCCGATCAGCCCCAGCATTTT